This T cell receptor (beta chain) stems from a study of T cell repertoires in cytomegalovirus infection. In the study overall: Indications came from public TCR beta signatures; they pointed to CMV infection and to a matching HLA type.

This clonotype was counted between two and nine times. Its antigen remains unidentified. Each CDR3 protein is one row after TCRdb ran MiXCR on the reads. This table holds approximately 180,000 distinct CDR3 sequences, roughly 19% found once. Broader study findings: The cumulative frequency of public TCR beta families distinguished individuals who carried CMV together with the relevant HLA.

Material: PBMCs. This receptor was taken from a human donor in good health (CMV status not recorded). Some clones in this sample may be carry-over from other donors' samples.

The CDR3 reads CASSNRSRTGELFF. DNA of the CDR3: TGTGCCAGCAGCAACAGGTCCCGCACCGGGGAGCTGTTTTTT. The V call is TRBV12-3 or TRBV12-4, the J call TRBJ2-2; possibly TRBD1 for D (5 bases). V gave up 6 bases and J gave up 4 bases, with 12 bases separating them. The CDR3 contains 14 residues.